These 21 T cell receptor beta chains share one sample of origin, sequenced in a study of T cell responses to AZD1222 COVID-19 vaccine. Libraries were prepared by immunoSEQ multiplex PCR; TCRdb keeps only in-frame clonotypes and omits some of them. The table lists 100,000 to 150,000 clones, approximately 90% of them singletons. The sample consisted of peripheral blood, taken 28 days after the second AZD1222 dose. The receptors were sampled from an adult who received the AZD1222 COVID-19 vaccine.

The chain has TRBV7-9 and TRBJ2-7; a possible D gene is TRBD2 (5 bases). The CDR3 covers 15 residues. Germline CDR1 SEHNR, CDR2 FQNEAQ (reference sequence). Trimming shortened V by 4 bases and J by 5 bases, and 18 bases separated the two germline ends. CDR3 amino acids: CASSSPGSGSNEQYF. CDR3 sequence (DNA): TGTGCCAGCAGCTCCCCCGGCAGCGGATCGAACGAGCAGTACTTC.

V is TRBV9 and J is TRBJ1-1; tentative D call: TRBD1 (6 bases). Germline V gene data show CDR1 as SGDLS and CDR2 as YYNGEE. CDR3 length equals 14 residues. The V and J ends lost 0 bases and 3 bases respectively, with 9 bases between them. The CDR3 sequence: CASSVGTGYTEAFF. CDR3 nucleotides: TGTGCCAGCAGCGTAGGTACAGGGTACACTGAAGCTTTCTTT.

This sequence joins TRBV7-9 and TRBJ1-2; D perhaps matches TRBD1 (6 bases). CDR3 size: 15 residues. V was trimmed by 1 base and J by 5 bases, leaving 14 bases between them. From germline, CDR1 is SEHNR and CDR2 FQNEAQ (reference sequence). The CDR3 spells CASSLVLGGGYGYTF. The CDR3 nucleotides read TGTGCCAGCAGCTTAGTTTTAGGGGGTGGATATGGCTACACCTTC.

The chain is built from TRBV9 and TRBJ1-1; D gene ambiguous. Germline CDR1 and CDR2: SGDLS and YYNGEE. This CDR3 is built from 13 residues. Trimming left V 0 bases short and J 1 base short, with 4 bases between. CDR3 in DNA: TGTGCCAGCAGCGTAGGGGAGAACACTGAAGCTTTCTTT. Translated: CASSVGENTEAFF. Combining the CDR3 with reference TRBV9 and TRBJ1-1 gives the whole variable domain DSGVTQTPKHLITATGQRVTLRCSPRSGDLSVYWYQQSLDQGLQFLIQYYNGEERAKGNILERFSAQQFPDLHSELNLSSLELGDSALYFCASSVGENTEAFFGQGTRLTVV.

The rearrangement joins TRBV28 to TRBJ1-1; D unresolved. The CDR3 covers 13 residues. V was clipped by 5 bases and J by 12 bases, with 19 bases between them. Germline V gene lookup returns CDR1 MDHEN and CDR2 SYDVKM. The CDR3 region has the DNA TGTGCCAGCAGTAGTAGACCCATCACGAAGTCTTTCTTT. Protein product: CASSSRPITKSFF. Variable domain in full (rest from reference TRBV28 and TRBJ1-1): DVKVTQSSRYLVKRTGEKVFLECVQDMDHENMFWYRQDPGLGLRLIYFSYDVKMKEKGDIPEGYSVSREKKERFSLILESASTNQTSMYLCASSSRPITKSFFGQGTRLTVV.

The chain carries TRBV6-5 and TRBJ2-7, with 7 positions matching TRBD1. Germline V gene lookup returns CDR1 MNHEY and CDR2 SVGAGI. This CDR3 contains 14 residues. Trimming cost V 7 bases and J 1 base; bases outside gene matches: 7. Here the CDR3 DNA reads TGTGCCAGCACCCTAGGGGGCTCGTCCTACGAGCAGTACTTC. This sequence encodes CASTLGGSSYEQYF.

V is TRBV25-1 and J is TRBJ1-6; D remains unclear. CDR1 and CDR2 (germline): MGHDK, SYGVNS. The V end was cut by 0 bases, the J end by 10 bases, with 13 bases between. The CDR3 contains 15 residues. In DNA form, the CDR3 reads TGTGCCAGCAGTGAATATCGCGGTGTTGGCTCACCCCTCCACTTT. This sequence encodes CASSEYRGVGSPLHF.

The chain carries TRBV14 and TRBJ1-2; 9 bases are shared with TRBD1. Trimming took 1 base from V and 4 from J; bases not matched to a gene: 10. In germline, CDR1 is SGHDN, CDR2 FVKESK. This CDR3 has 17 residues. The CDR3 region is CASSQVGSPGQGYGYTF. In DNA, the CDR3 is TGTGCCAGCAGCCAAGTGGGGTCTCCGGGACAGGGCTATGGCTACACCTTC.

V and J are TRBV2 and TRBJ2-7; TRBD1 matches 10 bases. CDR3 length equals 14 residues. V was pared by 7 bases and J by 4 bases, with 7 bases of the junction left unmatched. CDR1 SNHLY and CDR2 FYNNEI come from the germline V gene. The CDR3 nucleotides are TGTGCCAGCACCTTGGGACAGGGGTTTTACGAGCAGTACTTC. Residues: CASTLGQGFYEQYF.

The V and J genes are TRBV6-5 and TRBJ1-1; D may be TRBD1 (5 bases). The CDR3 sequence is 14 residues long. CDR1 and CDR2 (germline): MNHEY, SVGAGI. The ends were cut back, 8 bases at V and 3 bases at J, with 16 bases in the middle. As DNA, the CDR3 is TGTGCCAGCTTTACCGTTCGGGGGGACACTGAAGCTTTCTTT. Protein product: CASFTVRGDTEAFF.

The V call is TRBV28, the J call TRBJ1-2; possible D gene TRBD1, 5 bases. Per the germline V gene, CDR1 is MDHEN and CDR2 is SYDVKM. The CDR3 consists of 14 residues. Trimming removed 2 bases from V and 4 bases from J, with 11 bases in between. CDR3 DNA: TGTGCCAGCAGTTTAAGAGGAACAGGCTATGGCTACACCTTC. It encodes CASSLRGTGYGYTF.

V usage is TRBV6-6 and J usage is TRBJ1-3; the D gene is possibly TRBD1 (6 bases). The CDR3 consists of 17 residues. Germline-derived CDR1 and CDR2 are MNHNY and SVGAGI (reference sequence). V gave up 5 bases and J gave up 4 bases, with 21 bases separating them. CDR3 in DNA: TGTGCCAGCAGTCAGTTCGTTTTCCAGGGGATAGGAAACACCATATATTTT. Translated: CASSQFVFQGIGNTIYF.

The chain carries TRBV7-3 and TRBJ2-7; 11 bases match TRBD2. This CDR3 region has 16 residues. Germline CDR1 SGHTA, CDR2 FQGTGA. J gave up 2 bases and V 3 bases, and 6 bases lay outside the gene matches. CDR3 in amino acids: CASSFQGTSGPYEQYF. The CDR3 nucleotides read TGTGCCAGCAGCTTCCAGGGGACTAGCGGCCCCTACGAGCAGTACTTC.

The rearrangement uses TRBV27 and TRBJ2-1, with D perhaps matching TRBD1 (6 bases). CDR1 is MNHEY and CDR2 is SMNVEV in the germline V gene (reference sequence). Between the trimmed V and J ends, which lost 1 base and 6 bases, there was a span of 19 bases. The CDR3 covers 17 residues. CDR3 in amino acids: CASSLYLRQDIGNEQFF. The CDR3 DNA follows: TGTGCCAGCAGTTTATACCTAAGACAGGACATCGGCAATGAGCAGTTCTTC.

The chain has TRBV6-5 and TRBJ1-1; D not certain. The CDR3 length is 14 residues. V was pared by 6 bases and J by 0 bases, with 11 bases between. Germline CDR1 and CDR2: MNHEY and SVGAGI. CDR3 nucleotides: TGTGCCAGCAGCTTAAGGAGAGTGAACACTGAAGCTTTCTTT. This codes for CASSLRRVNTEAFF.

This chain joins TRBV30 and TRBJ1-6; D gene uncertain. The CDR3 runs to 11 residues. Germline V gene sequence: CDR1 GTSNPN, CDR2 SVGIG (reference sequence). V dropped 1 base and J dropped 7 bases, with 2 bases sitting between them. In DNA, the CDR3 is TGTGCCTGGAGTGCGAATTCACCCCTCCACTTT. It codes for CAWSANSPLHF.

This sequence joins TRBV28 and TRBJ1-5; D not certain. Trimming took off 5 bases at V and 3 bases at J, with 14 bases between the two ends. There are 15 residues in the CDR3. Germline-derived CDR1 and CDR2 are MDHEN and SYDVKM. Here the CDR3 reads CASSPPRLTNQPQHF. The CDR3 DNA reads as TGTGCCAGCAGTCCCCCGAGGCTGACCAATCAGCCCCAGCATTTT.

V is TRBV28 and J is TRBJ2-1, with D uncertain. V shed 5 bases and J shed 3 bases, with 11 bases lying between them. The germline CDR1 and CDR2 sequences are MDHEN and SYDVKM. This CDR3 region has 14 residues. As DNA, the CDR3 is TGTGCCAGCAGTCCCGACCGAGGCTACAATGAGCAGTTCTTC. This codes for CASSPDRGYNEQFF.

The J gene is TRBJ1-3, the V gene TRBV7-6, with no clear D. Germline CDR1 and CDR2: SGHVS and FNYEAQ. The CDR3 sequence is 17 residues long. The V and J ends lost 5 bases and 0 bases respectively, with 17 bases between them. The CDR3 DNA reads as TGTGCCAGCAGCAGTAGCGTGTCCGCCCGCTCTGGAAACACCATATATTTT. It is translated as CASSSSVSARSGNTIYF.

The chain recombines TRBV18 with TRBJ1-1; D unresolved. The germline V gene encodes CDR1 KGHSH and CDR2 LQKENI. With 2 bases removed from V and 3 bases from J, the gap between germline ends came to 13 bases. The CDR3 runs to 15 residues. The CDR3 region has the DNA TGTGCCAGCTCACCAACTTCGGGCCTCGACACTGAAGCTTTCTTT. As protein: CASSPTSGLDTEAFF. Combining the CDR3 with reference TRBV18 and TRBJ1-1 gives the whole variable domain NAGVMQNPRHLVRRRGQEARLRCSPMKGHSHVYWYRQLPEEGLKFMVYLQKENIIDESGMPKERFSAEFPKEGPSILRIQQVVRGDSAAYFCASSPTSGLDTEAFFGQGTRLTVV.

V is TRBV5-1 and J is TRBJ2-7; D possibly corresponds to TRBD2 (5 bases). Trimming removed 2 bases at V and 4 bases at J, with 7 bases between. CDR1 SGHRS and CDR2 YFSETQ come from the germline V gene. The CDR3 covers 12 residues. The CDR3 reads CASSLDYYEQYF. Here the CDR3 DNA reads TGCGCCAGCAGCTTAGACTATTACGAGCAGTACTTC.